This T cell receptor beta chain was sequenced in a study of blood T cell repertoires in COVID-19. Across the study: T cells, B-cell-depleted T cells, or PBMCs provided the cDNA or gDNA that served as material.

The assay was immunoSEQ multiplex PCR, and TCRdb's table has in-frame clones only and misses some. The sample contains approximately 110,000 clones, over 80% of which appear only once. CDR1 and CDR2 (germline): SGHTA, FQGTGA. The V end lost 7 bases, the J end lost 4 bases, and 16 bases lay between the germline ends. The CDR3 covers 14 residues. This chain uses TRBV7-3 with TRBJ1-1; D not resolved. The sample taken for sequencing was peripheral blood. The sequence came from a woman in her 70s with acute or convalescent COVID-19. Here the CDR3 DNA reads TGTGCCAGCACCGCACTAAGCGTGGCCACTGAAGCTTTCTTT. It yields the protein CASTALSVATEAFF.